The rows below give T cell receptor beta chains drawn from one sample of a study of human T cells and chemical hapten exposure. A single record per CDR3 protein comes from TCRdb applying MiXCR to the RACE reads. The sample shows under 90,000 distinct CDR3 sequences, about 8.7% of them seen only once. Sequenced sample: whole blood. The receptors derive from a male donor in good health. Some clones in this sample may be carry-over from other donors' samples. CDR3s include the opening cysteine and the closing phenylalanine or tryptophan. The D gene is left open where the match is weak. Clone size is given for some rows only: seen once, a few or many times, or a class if the clone is expanded.

size: few; V: TRBV7-9; D: TRBD2; J: TRBJ2-3; CDR3: CASSAIAGAATDTQYF; DNA: TGTGCCAGCAGCGCCATAGCGGGGGCCGCCACAGATACGCAGTATTTT
size: NA; V: TRBV6-2/TRBV6-3; D: TRBD1; J: TRBJ1-1; CDR3: CASSPHGQGSMNTEAFF; DNA: TGTGCCAGCAGCCCCCATGGACAGGGGTCCATGAACACTGAAGCTTTCTTT
size: NA; V: TRBV25-1; D: NA; J: TRBJ2-7; CDR3: CASSEYQAEQYF; DNA: TGTGCCAGCAGTGAATATCAGGCCGAGCAGTACTTC
size: many; V: TRBV6-2/TRBV6-3; D: NA; J: TRBJ2-3; CDR3: CASRPPWGPRTDTQYF; DNA: TGTGCCAGCAGACCGCCCTGGGGGCCTCGCACAGATACGCAGTATTTT
size: few; V: TRBV6-6; D: NA; J: TRBJ1-2; CDR3: CASSYRAGSGYGYTF; DNA: TGTGCCAGCAGTTACCGGGCAGGGTCGGGCTATGGCTACACCTTC
size: many; V: TRBV3-1; D: NA; J: TRBJ1-1; CDR3: CASSLDPSWNTEAFF; DNA: TGTGCCAGCAGCCTAGACCCTAGTTGGAACACTGAAGCTTTCTTT
size: few; V: TRBV2; D: TRBD1; J: TRBJ1-1; CDR3: CASSVIPTGGRDTEAFF; DNA: TGTGCCAGCAGTGTGATCCCGACAGGGGGCCGGGACACTGAAGCTTTCTTT
size: NA; V: TRBV7-9; D: NA; J: TRBJ1-5; CDR3: CASSSTRGGQPQHF; DNA: TGTGCCAGCAGCTCCACCCGGGGAGGCCAGCCCCAGCATTTT
size: few; V: TRBV27; D: NA; J: TRBJ2-3; CDR3: CASSKGGTQYF; DNA: TGTGCCAGCAGCAAAGGGGGTACGCAGTATTTT
size: few; V: TRBV5-1; D: TRBD1; J: TRBJ1-6; CDR3: CASSGDSRGDSPLHF; DNA: TGCGCCAGCAGCGGGGACAGCCGGGGAGATTCACCCCTCCACTTT
size: NA; V: TRBV30; D: NA; J: TRBJ1-1; CDR3: CAWRRREGAEAFF; DNA: TGTGCCTGGAGACGGCGAGAGGGAGCTGAAGCTTTCTTT
size: many; V: TRBV29-1; D: TRBD1; J: TRBJ1-2; CDR3: CSVEVWDSLSYGYTF; DNA: TGCAGCGTTGAAGTTTGGGACAGCCTCTCCTATGGCTACACCTTC
size: many; V: TRBV6-1; D: NA; J: TRBJ1-5; CDR3: CASTPLKFLNQPQHF; DNA: TGTGCCAGCACCCCACTCAAGTTTCTCAATCAGCCCCAGCATTTT
size: NA; V: TRBV6-6; D: TRBD1; J: TRBJ2-7; CDR3: CASRGQGSSYEQYF; DNA: TGTGCCAGCAGGGGACAGGGTTCTTCCTACGAGCAGTACTTC
size: many; V: TRBV20-1; D: NA; J: TRBJ2-3; CDR3: CSARRDSTQYF; DNA: TGCAGTGCTAGGCGGGATTCGACGCAGTATTTT
size: NA; V: TRBV30; D: NA; J: TRBJ2-1; CDR3: CAWSPRGEQFF; DNA: TGTGCCTGGAGTCCGAGGGGTGAGCAGTTCTTC
size: NA; V: TRBV7-9; D: TRBD1; J: TRBJ1-1; CDR3: CASSLSPGGSWDTEAFF; DNA: TGTGCCAGCAGCTTAAGTCCAGGGGGCTCTTGGGACACTGAAGCTTTCTTT
size: few; V: TRBV29-1; D: TRBD1; J: TRBJ2-4; CDR3: CSAGTGPAAKNIQYF; DNA: TGCAGCGCTGGGACAGGGCCGGCAGCCAAAAACATTCAGTACTTC
size: NA; V: TRBV12-3/TRBV12-4; D: NA; J: TRBJ1-4; CDR3: CASGGPKGLATNEKLFF; DNA: TGTGCCAGCGGGGGACCCAAGGGCCTTGCAACTAATGAAAAACTGTTTTTT
size: few; V: TRBV11-2; D: NA; J: TRBJ1-1; CDR3: CASSVTGSGGTEAFF; DNA: TGTGCCAGCAGCGTTACAGGGTCGGGCGGGACTGAAGCTTTCTTT
size: NA; V: TRBV12-3/TRBV12-4; D: TRBD2; J: TRBJ2-1; CDR3: CASSLSGGHYEQFF; DNA: TGTGCCAGCAGTTTGTCGGGAGGGCACTATGAGCAGTTCTTC
size: NA; V: TRBV6-6; D: NA; J: TRBJ2-1; CDR3: CASSYPTGSNEQFF; DNA: TGTGCCAGCAGTTACCCAACAGGGAGCAATGAGCAGTTCTTC
size: NA; V: TRBV20-1; D: NA; J: TRBJ2-7; CDR3: CSALTEGRHETYEQYF; DNA: TGCAGTGCTCTAACCGAAGGACGGCATGAGACCTACGAGCAGTACTTC
size: many; V: TRBV11-2; D: TRBD2; J: TRBJ2-3; CDR3: CASSLAGTDTQYF; DNA: TGTGCCAGCAGTCTAGCGGGCACAGATACGCAGTATTTT
size: NA; V: TRBV3-1; D: NA; J: TRBJ1-5; CDR3: CASSRSGAVRGQPQHF; DNA: TGTGCCAGCAGCCGGAGCGGGGCCGTGAGGGGTCAGCCCCAGCATTTT
size: few; V: TRBV7-2; D: NA; J: TRBJ2-5; CDR3: CASSLVMPGETQYF; DNA: TGTGCCAGCAGCTTAGTAATGCCGGGTGAGACCCAGTACTTC
size: few; V: TRBV27; D: TRBD2; J: TRBJ2-5; CDR3: CASSPYPRSGGTEKETQYF; DNA: TGTGCCAGCAGTCCCTATCCCCGAAGCGGGGGAACAGAAAAAGAGACCCAGTACTTC
size: few; V: TRBV29-1; D: TRBD2; J: TRBJ2-1; CDR3: CSVEWTSGFNNEQFF; DNA: TGCAGCGTTGAATGGACTAGCGGGTTTAACAATGAGCAGTTCTTC
size: many; V: TRBV12-3/TRBV12-4; D: NA; J: TRBJ1-2; CDR3: CASSSDRNYGYTF; DNA: TGTGCCAGCAGTTCCGACAGAAACTATGGCTACACCTTC
size: few; V: TRBV4-1; D: TRBD2; J: TRBJ2-2; CDR3: CASSQDQRGTGELFF; DNA: TGCGCCAGCAGCCAAGATCAGCGGGGCACCGGGGAGCTGTTTTTT
size: few; V: TRBV5-1; D: TRBD2; J: TRBJ2-5; CDR3: CASSWVSSGDQETQYF; DNA: TGCGCCAGCAGCTGGGTGAGTAGCGGGGATCAAGAGACCCAGTACTTC
size: few; V: TRBV20-1; D: TRBD2; J: TRBJ2-4; CDR3: CSASGTSGAGSLIAKNIQYF; DNA: TGCAGTGCTAGCGGGACTAGCGGGGCGGGGTCTTTAATAGCCAAAAACATTCAGTACTTC
size: NA; V: TRBV20-1; D: NA; J: TRBJ1-5; CDR3: CSARGPGQYSNQPQHF; DNA: TGCAGTGCTAGAGGCCCGGGACAATATAGCAATCAGCCCCAGCATTTT
size: many; V: TRBV2; D: NA; J: TRBJ1-5; CDR3: CASSDGRGASNQPQHF; DNA: TGTGCCAGCAGTGACGGAAGGGGAGCTAGCAATCAGCCCCAGCATTTT
size: many; V: TRBV18; D: TRBD2; J: TRBJ2-1; CDR3: CASSRGTSEEQFF; DNA: TGTGCCAGCTCCCGAGGGACTAGCGAGGAGCAGTTCTTC
size: many; V: TRBV7-9; D: TRBD1; J: TRBJ2-3; CDR3: CASSSSGGEDTQYF; DNA: TGTGCCAGCAGCTCCTCAGGGGGCGAAGATACGCAGTATTTT
size: few; V: TRBV4-3; D: TRBD1; J: TRBJ2-7; CDR3: CASSQEQGAISYEQYF; DNA: TGCGCCAGCAGCCAAGAACAGGGGGCTATCTCCTACGAGCAGTACTTC
size: few; V: TRBV7-9; D: NA; J: TRBJ1-1; CDR3: CASSPSKIGRGDPMNTEAFF; DNA: TGTGCCAGCAGCCCGAGTAAGATAGGCAGGGGTGACCCGATGAACACTGAAGCTTTCTTT
size: NA; V: TRBV7-2; D: TRBD1; J: TRBJ2-3; CDR3: CASSTWTGGDTQYF; DNA: TGTGCCAGCAGCACCTGGACAGGGGGAGATACGCAGTATTTT
size: few; V: TRBV7-2; D: TRBD2; J: TRBJ2-1; CDR3: CASSSGLAGSSYNEQFF; DNA: TGTGCCAGCAGCTCAGGACTAGCTGGAAGCTCCTACAATGAGCAGTTCTTC
size: many; V: TRBV25-1; D: NA; J: TRBJ1-5; CDR3: CASSGPGQTQPQHF; DNA: TGTGCCAGCAGTGGTCCGGGACAAACTCAGCCCCAGCATTTT
size: few; V: TRBV29-1; D: NA; J: TRBJ1-2; CDR3: CSVEDPGAADYGYTF; DNA: TGCAGCGTTGAAGATCCTGGAGCAGCCGACTATGGCTACACCTTC
size: many; V: TRBV20-1; D: TRBD2; J: TRBJ2-7; CDR3: CSARNGGTSGLTYEQYF; DNA: TGCAGTGCTAGAAACGGTGGGACTAGCGGGCTCACCTACGAGCAGTACTTC
size: many; V: TRBV27; D: NA; J: TRBJ2-7; CDR3: CASSLSRGTYEQYF; DNA: TGTGCCAGCAGTTTATCGCGGGGAACCTACGAGCAGTACTTC
size: once; V: TRBV29-1; D: NA; J: TRBJ1-1; CDR3: CSVDNLVQELNTEAFF; DNA: TGCAGCGTTGATAATCTCGTCCAGGAGTTGAACACTGAAGCTTTCTTT